One sample yielded the 18 T cell receptor beta chains listed below, sequenced in a study of blood T cells in healthy people across ages. The second PCR ran about 6 to 11 cycles with a sample-barcoded 5' primer and J-beta primers. TCRdb independently ran MiXCR on the 5' RACE reads; one entry per CDR3 protein. Among about 1.8 million distinct CDR3 sequences listed, around 50% were seen once. The sequenced material came from blood. These receptors all come from a woman aged 40 to 50 in good health.

This clonotype has a handful of counts. V gene TRBV20-1 combines with J gene TRBJ2-4; D remains unclear. CDR3 length equals 14 residues. V lost 8 bases to trimming and J lost 2 bases, with 16 bases between them. Germline V CDR1 and CDR2: DFQATT, SNEGSKA (reference sequence). The CDR3 loop reads CSPAGASSKNIQYF. The CDR3 DNA sequence: TGCAGTCCTGCTGGTGCCAGCTCCAAAAACATTCAGTACTTC.

V gene TRBV19 combines with J gene TRBJ1-1, with D tentatively TRBD1 (5 bases). The V gene lost 6 bases and the J gene lost 9 bases, with 20 bases spanning the gap. The CDR3 consists of 14 residues. Germline assignment: CDR1 LNHDA and CDR2 SQIVND (reference sequence). In nucleotides, the CDR3 is TGTGCCAGTAGCCTCGCGGGGCGAGAGTCGAAAGCTTTCTTT. Its protein product is CASSLAGRESKAFF.

The chain is built from TRBV6-1 and TRBJ2-3; 8 nucleotides line up with TRBD2. The germline V gene has CDR1 MNHNS and CDR2 SASEGT. The CDR3 runs 16 residues. The junction had 9 bases not matched to a gene; V was cut back by 1 base and J by 6 bases. CDR3 residues: CASSEGRASGWDTQYF. CDR3 DNA: TGTGCCAGCAGTGAAGGTCGGGCTAGCGGGTGGGATACGCAGTATTTT.

This clonotype was counted only a few times. The gene calls are TRBV11-2 and TRBJ2-1, with 9 bases aligning to TRBD2. The CDR3 is made up of 15 amino acids. The ends lost 3 bases at V and 9 bases at J; junction bases unmatched: 9. The germline V gene encodes CDR1 SGHAT and CDR2 FQNNGV. For the CDR3, the DNA is TGTGCCAGCAGCTTTTCCGGGACTAGCTCCGCTGAGCAGTTCTTC. Translated, it gives CASSFSGTSSAEQFF. Drawing the rest from reference TRBV11-2 and TRBJ2-1, the complete variable domain is EAGVAQSPRYKIIEKRQSVAFWCNPISGHATLYWYQQILGQGPKLLIQFQNNGVVDDSQLPKDRFSAERLKGVDSTLKIQPAKLEDSAVYLCASSFSGTSSAEQFFGPGTRLTVL.

The chain is built from TRBV10-3 and TRBJ2-6; D remains ambiguous. From germline, CDR1 is ENHRY and CDR2 SYGVKD. Trimming removed 4 bases at V and 4 bases at J, with 5 bases between. This CDR3 is built from 13 residues. CDR3 region: CAISVAGANVLTF. CDR3 coding DNA: TGTGCCATCAGTGTAGCAGGGGCCAACGTCCTGACTTTC.

V usage is TRBV29-1 and J usage is TRBJ1-1; D may be TRBD1 (6 bases). From germline, CDR1 is SQVTM and CDR2 ANQGSEA. CDR3 size: 14 residues. V lost 3 bases to trimming and J lost 3 bases, with 14 bases between them. The CDR3 loop is CSVDPRGLDTEAFF. CDR3 bases: TGCAGCGTTGATCCTCGGGGGCTCGACACTGAAGCTTTCTTT.

This clonotype showed up just a few times. The chain carries TRBV28 and TRBJ1-6; 8 bases line up with TRBD1. CDR1 is MDHEN and CDR2 is SYDVKM in the germline V gene. The CDR3 is made up of 14 amino acids. V lost 5 bases to trimming and J lost 10 bases; unmatched junction nucleotides: 7. The CDR3 bases are TGTGCCAGCAGTCCTCGACAGGGGAAATCACCCCTCCACTTT. As protein: CASSPRQGKSPLHF. The full variable domain, rest sourced from reference TRBV28 and TRBJ1-6, is DVKVTQSSRYLVKRTGEKVFLECVQDMDHENMFWYRQDPGLGLRLIYFSYDVKMKEKGDIPEGYSVSREKKERFSLILESASTNQTSMYLCASSPRQGKSPLHFGNGTRLTVT.

The CDR3 sequence is CASSPRLASGYNEQYF. CDR3 nucleotides: TGTGCCAGCAGTCCTCGACTCGCTTCTGGTTACAATGAGCAGTACTTC. The chain employs TRBV27 and TRBJ2-1; D is uncertain. The J call is uncertain, as TRBJ2-7 better fits the DNA end. From germline, CDR1 is MNHEY and CDR2 SMNVEV (reference sequence). CDR3 length: 16 amino acids.

V is TRBV7-9 and J is TRBJ2-7, with 10 nucleotides matching TRBD2. Germline V gives CDR1 SEHNR, CDR2 FQNEAQ (reference sequence). Germline trimming cut 5 bases from V and 2 bases from J; bases unmatched to any gene: 6. The CDR3 is 15 residues long. The CDR3 DNA is TGTGCCAGCAGCCTGAGCGGGGGGGTAACCTACGAGCAGTACTTC. Its protein product is CASSLSGGVTYEQYF.

CDR3 sequence: CASSLGHMGNTEAFF. The CDR3 DNA reads TGTGCCAGCAGCTTGGGTCACATGGGGAACACTGAAGCTTTCTTT. The rearrangement links TRBV7-9 to TRBJ1-1; unclear D gene. Germline CDR1 is SEHNR and CDR2 is FQNEAQ (reference sequence). The CDR3 runs 15 residues. V shed 3 bases and J shed 1 base, with 12 bases lying between them.

V is TRBV25-1 and J is TRBJ2-3, with TRBD2 identical over 9 bases. This CDR3 has 18 residues. From germline, CDR1 is MGHDK and CDR2 SYGVNS. Trimming cost V 3 bases and J 0 bases; bases outside gene matches: 10. The CDR3 bases are TGTGCCAGCAGTGACCTATCCGGGACTAGCCCTAGCACAGATACGCAGTATTTT. Translated: CASSDLSGTSPSTDTQYF.

Many counts were recorded for this clonotype. The chain links TRBV28 to TRBJ2-1, with TRBD2 identical over 7 bases. With V trimmed by 5 bases and J by 10 bases, 11 bases remained unmatched. Germline assignment: CDR1 MDHEN and CDR2 SYDVKM. The CDR3 is 14 amino acids. The CDR3 is CASSLAAKSREQFF. The CDR3 DNA sequence: TGTGCCAGCAGTCTAGCGGCGAAGTCAAGGGAGCAGTTCTTC. Full variable domain (missing parts from reference TRBV28 and TRBJ2-1): DVKVTQSSRYLVKRTGEKVFLECVQDMDHENMFWYRQDPGLGLRLIYFSYDVKMKEKGDIPEGYSVSREKKERFSLILESASTNQTSMYLCASSLAAKSREQFFGPGTRLTVL.

This clonotype was counted a few times. The chain couples TRBV29-1 to TRBJ2-3, with a tentative D call TRBD1 (6 bases). Germline V gives CDR1 SQVTM, CDR2 ANQGSEA. Trimming stripped 4 bases from V and 0 bases from J, with 14 bases between. This CDR3 contains 15 residues. As DNA, the CDR3 is TGCAGCGTTGGTGGTGGGGACACTAGCACAGATACGCAGTATTTT. It specifies CSVGGGDTSTDTQYF.

V gene TRBV7-8 combines with J gene TRBJ1-2, with D possibly TRBD1 on 5 matching bases. CDR3 size: 15 residues. Between the trimmed V and J ends, which lost 2 bases and 8 bases, there was a span of 18 bases. Germline assignment: CDR1 SGHVS and CDR2 FQNEAQ. The CDR3 reads CASSLKGIWGSGYTF. The CDR3 DNA follows: TGTGCCAGCAGCTTAAAGGGGATTTGGGGATCGGGCTACACCTTC.

The V call is TRBV5-1, the J call TRBJ2-1; D is unclear. Trimming removed 4 bases at V and 1 base at J, with 6 bases between. Germline-derived CDR1 and CDR2 are SGHRS and YFSETQ. The CDR3 has 13 residues. The CDR3 spells CASSADSYNEQFF. The CDR3 DNA is TGCGCCAGCAGCGCGGATTCCTACAATGAGCAGTTCTTC.

The genes are TRBV6-6 and TRBJ2-7, with 8 nucleotides matching TRBD2. The CDR3 has 12 amino acids. Trimming removed 6 bases from V and 7 bases from J; junction bases left unmatched: 5. Germline V CDR1 and CDR2: MNHNY, SVGAGI (reference sequence). The CDR3 DNA reads TGTGCCAGCAGCTCCGGGACTAGAGAGCAGTACTTC. This translates into CASSSGTREQYF.

This clonotype was counted only a few times. The chain carries TRBV5-1 and TRBJ2-1, with TRBD1 matching over 11 bases. The CDR3 length is 15 residues. After removal of 7 bases from V and 7 bases from J, the junction contained 10 bases not matched to a gene. Germline V gives CDR1 SGHRS, CDR2 YFSETQ. This chain's CDR3 is CASQTGQGEVNEQFF. CDR3 coding DNA: TGCGCCAGCCAAACGGGACAGGGGGAAGTGAATGAGCAGTTCTTC.

The gene calls are TRBV10-3 and TRBJ2-5; D call uncertain. Deletions cut 3 bases from V and 3 bases from J, with 11 bases between. Per the germline V gene, CDR1 is ENHRY and CDR2 is SYGVKD. The CDR3 consists of 14 residues. The CDR3 region is CAISDRPVKETQYF. CDR3 coding DNA: TGTGCCATCAGTGACAGGCCCGTCAAAGAGACCCAGTACTTC.